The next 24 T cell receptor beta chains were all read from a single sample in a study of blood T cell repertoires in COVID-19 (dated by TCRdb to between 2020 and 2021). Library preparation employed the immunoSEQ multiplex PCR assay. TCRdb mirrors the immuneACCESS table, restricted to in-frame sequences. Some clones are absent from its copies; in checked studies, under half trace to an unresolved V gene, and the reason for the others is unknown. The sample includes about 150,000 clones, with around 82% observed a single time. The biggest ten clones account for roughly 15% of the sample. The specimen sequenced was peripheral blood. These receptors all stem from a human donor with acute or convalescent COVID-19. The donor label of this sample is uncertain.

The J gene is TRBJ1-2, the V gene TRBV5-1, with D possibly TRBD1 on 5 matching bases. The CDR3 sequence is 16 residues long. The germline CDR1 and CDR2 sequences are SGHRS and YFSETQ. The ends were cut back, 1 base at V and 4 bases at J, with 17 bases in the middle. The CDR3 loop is CASSLLSGGTTYGYTF. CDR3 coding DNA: TGCGCCAGCAGCTTGTTGTCCGGGGGGACCACCTATGGCTACACCTTC.

The CDR3 nucleotides are TGCGCCAGCAGCCAAGATTTTGTCAGCTATGGCTACACCTTC. This gives the protein CASSQDFVSYGYTF. This rearrangement joins TRBV4-3 to TRBJ1-2; no definite D call. The CDR3 has 14 residues. Looked up from germline, CDR1 is LGHNA and CDR2 is YSLEER. The ends were cut back, 0 bases at V and 4 bases at J, with 9 bases in the middle.

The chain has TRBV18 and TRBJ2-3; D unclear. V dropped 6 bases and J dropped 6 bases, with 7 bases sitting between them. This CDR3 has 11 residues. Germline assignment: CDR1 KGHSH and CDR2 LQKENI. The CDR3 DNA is TGTGCCAGCTCCTCCTCCGATACGCAGTATTTT. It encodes CASSSSDTQYF.

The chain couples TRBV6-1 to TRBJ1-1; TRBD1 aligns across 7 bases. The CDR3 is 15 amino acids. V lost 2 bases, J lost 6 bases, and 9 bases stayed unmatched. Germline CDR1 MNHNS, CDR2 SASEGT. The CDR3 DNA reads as TGTGCCAGCAGTGAATGGGGGGACAGAGTGCCTGAAGCTTTCTTT. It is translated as CASSEWGDRVPEAFF.

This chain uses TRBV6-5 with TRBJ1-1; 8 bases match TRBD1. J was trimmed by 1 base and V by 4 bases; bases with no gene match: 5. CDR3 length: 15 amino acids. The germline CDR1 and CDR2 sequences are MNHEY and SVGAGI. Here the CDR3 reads CASSFQGARNTEAFF. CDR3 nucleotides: TGTGCCAGCAGTTTCCAGGGGGCGCGGAACACTGAAGCTTTCTTT.

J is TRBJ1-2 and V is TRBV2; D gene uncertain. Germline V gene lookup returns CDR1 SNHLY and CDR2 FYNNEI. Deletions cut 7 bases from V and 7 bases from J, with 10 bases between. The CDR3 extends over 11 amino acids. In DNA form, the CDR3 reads TGTGCCAGCAACAGAAACGGTGGCTACACCTTC. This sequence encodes CASNRNGGYTF.

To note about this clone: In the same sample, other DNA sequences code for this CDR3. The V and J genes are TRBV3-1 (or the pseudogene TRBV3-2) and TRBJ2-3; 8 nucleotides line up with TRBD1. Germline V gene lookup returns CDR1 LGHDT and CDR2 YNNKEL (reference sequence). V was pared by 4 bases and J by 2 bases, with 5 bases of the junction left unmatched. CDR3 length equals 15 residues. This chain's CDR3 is CASSPGTGFTDTQYF. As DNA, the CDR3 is TGTGCCAGCAGCCCGGGGACAGGCTTCACAGATACGCAGTATTTT.

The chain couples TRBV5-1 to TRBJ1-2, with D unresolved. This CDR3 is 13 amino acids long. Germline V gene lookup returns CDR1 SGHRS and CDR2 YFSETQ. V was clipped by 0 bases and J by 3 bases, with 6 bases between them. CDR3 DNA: TGCGCCAGCAGCTTGGCTGACTACTATGGCTACACCTTC. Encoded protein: CASSLADYYGYTF.

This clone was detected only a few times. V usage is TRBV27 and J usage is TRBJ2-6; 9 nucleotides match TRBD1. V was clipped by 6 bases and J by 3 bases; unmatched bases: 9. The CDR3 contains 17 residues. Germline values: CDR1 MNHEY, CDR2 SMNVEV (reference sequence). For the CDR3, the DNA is TGTGCCAGCAGGGGACAGGGTGCTCGTGGTGGGGCCAACGTCCTGACTTTC. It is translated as CASRGQGARGGANVLTF. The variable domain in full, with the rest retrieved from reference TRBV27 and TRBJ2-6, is EAQVTQNPRYLITVTGKKLTVTCSQNMNHEYMSWYRQDPGLGLRQIYYSMNVEVTDKGDVPEGYKVSRKEKRNFPLILESPSPNQTSLYFCASRGQGARGGANVLTFGAGSRLTVL.

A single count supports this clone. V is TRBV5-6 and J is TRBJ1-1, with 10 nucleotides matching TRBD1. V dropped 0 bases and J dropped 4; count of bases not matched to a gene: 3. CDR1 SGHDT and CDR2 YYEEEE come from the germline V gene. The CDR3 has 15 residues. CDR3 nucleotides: TGTGCCAGCAGCTTGGTCGGGACAGGGGCCACTGAAGCTTTCTTT. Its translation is CASSLVGTGATEAFF.

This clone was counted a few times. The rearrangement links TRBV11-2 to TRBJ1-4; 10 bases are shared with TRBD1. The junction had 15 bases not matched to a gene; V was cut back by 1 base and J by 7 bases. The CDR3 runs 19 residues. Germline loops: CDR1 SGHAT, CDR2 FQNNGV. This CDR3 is CASSLVGTGDGYRFEKLFF. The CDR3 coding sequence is TGTGCCAGCAGCTTAGTTGGGACAGGGGATGGGTACAGGTTTGAAAAACTGTTTTTT.

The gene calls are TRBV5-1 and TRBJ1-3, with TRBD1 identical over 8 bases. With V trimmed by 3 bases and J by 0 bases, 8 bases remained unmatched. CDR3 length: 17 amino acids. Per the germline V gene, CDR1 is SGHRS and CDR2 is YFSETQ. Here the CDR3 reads CASSSGQGTSSGNTIYF. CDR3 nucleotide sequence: TGCGCCAGCAGCTCCGGACAGGGAACTTCCTCTGGAAACACCATATATTTT.

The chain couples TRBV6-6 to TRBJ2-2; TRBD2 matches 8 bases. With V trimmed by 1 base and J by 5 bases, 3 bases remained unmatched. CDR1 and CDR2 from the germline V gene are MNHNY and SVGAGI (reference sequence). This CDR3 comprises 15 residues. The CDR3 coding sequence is TGTGCCAGCAGTTACTATTCTAGCGGGACCGGGGAGCTGTTTTTT. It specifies CASSYYSSGTGELFF.

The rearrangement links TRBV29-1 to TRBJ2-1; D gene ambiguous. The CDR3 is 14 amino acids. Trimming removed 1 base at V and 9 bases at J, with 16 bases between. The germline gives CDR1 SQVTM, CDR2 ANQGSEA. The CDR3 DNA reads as TGCAGCGTTGAAGGAGGTGGCAAACGAACTGAGCAGTTCTTC. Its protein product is CSVEGGGKRTEQFF.

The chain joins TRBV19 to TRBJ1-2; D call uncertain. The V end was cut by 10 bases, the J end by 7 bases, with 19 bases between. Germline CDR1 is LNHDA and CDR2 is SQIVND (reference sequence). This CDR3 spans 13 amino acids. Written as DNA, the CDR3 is TGTGCCACCCGGCGACCGGGGAAGGGTGGCTACACCTTC. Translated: CATRRPGKGGYTF.

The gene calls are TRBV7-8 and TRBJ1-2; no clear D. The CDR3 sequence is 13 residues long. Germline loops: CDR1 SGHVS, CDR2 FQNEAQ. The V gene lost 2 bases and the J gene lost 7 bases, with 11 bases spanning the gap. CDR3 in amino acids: CASSLMGSGGYTF. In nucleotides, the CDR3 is TGTGCCAGCAGCTTAATGGGGAGTGGTGGCTACACCTTC.

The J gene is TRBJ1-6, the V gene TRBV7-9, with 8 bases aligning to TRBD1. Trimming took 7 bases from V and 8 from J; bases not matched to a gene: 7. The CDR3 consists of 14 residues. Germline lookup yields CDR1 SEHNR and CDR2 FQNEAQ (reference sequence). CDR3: CASISTGGDSPLHF. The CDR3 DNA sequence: TGTGCCAGCATTTCTACAGGGGGGGATTCACCCCTCCACTTT.

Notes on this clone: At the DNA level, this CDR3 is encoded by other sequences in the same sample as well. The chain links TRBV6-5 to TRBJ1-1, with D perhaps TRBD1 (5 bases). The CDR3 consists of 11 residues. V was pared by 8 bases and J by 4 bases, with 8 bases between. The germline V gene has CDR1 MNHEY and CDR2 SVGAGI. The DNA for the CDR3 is TGTGCCAGCCGTAGGGGCACTGAAGCTTTCTTT. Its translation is CASRRGTEAFF.

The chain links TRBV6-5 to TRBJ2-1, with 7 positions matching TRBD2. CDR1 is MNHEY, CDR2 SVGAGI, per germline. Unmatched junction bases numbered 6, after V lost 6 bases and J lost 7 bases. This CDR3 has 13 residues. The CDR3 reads CASRRTSTNEQFF. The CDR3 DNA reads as TGTGCCAGCAGACGGACTAGTACGAATGAGCAGTTCTTC.

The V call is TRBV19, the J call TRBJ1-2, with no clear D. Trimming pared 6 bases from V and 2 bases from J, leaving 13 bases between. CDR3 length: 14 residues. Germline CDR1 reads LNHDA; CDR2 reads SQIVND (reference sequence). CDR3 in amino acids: CASRPLVRNYGYTF. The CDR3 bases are TGTGCCAGTAGGCCCTTAGTTCGAAACTATGGCTACACCTTC.

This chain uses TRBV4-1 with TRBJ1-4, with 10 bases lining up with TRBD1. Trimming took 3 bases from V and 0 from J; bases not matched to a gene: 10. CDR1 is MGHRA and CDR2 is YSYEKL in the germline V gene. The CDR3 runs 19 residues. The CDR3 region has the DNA TGCGCCAGCAGCCAGGCCTACGGGACAGGGGTTACAACTAATGAAAAACTGTTTTTT. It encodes CASSQAYGTGVTTNEKLFF.

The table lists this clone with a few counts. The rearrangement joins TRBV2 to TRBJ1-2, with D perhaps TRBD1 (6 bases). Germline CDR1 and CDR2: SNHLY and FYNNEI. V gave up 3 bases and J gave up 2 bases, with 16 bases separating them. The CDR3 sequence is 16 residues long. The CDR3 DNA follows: TGTGCCAGCAGTGATCTTCGTAGGGGGATCAACTATGGCTACACCTTC. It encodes CASSDLRRGINYGYTF.

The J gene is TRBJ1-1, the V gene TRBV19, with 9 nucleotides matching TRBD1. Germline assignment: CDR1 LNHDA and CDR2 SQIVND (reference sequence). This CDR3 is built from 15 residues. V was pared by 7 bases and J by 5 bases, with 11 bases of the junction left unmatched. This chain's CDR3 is CASKIGTQGATEAFF. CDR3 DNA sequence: TGTGCCAGTAAGATAGGGACACAGGGGGCGACTGAAGCTTTCTTT.

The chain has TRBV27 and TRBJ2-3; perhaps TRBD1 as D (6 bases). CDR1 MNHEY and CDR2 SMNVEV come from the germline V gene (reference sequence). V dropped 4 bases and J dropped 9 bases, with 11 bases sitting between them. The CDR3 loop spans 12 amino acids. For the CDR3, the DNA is TGTGCCAGCAGTTCACGGACAGCCACGCAGTATTTT. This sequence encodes CASSSRTATQYF.